Below, 9 T cell receptor beta chains from the same sample are listed, as sequenced in a study of monozygotic twins with inflammatory bowel disease. TCRdb reanalyzed the 5' RACE reads and collapses them to one entry per CDR3 protein, without DNA. This table lists under 200,000 distinct CDR3 sequences. The material sequenced was blood. These receptors were obtained from a human donor with ulcerative colitis or Crohn's disease, or a healthy co-twin of an affected twin (not recorded which).

CDR3 sequence reads: CASSDGQGDRNQPQHF. The rearrangement uses TRBV28 and TRBJ1-5; TCRdb proposes TRBD1, but this gene call is untestable without DNA. The germline V gene has CDR1 MDHEN and CDR2 SYDVKM. This CDR3 has 16 amino acids.

This chain connects TRBV7-8 to TRBJ2-7. Germline values: CDR1 SGHVS, CDR2 FQNEAQ. CDR3 length: 13 residues. The CDR3 here is CASSFDEAYEQYF.

The V and J genes are TRBV28 and TRBJ2-3; there is no DNA to check the TCRdb D call of TRBD1. CDR3 length: 15 amino acids. Germline lookup yields CDR1 MDHEN and CDR2 SYDVKM. The CDR3 protein is CASSLPGTGQDTQYF.

This rearrangement joins TRBV6-1 to TRBJ2-6; the TCRdb call, TRBD1, lacks DNA for checking. Germline loops: CDR1 MNHNS, CDR2 SASEGT. The CDR3 has 18 amino acids. The CDR3 is CASSQRTGGAGGANVLTF.

This chain uses TRBV7-3 with TRBJ2-6; the D call from TCRdb, TRBD1, cannot be confirmed without DNA. Germline assignment: CDR1 SGHTA and CDR2 FQGTGA. The CDR3 totals 16 residues. CDR3 region: CASSQPGVTGANVLTF.

The chain combines TRBV27 with TRBJ2-1; TCRdb gives TRBD1 as the D gene, but with no DNA this cannot be confirmed. The CDR3 runs to 15 residues. The V gene's germline CDR1 is MNHEY and CDR2 SMNVEV (reference sequence). CDR3 sequence reads: CASSLFVQGDNEQFF.

This sequence joins TRBV10-3 and TRBJ1-2. Per the germline V gene, CDR1 is ENHRY and CDR2 is SYGVKD. The CDR3 extends over 17 amino acids. CDR3 in amino acids: CAITLSPRDSGGVGYTF.

CDR3 amino acids: CATSDSGTSGSENEQFF. The chain employs TRBV24-1 and TRBJ2-1; there is no DNA to check the TCRdb D call of TRBD2. This CDR3 is built from 17 residues. Per germline, CDR1 KGHDR and CDR2 SFDVKD.

J is TRBJ1-1 and V is TRBV2; without DNA, the TCRdb call of TRBD1 cannot be checked. CDR1 SNHLY and CDR2 FYNNEI come from the germline V gene. The CDR3 is made up of 13 amino acids. The CDR3 protein is CASSYTGGTEAFF.